This record looks at one T cell receptor beta chain sequence and its context. The antigen is undetermined. Using its own MiXCR run on the 5' RACE reads, TCRdb lists one record per CDR3 protein. The sample contains fewer than 250,000 distinct CDR3 sequences, 15% to 20% of which appear only once. This entry is derived from a study of CD8 T cells in ankylosing spondylitis. Broader study findings: Characteristic of ankylosing spondylitis blood, it appeared, was a TCR beta motif comprising roughly 8 highly homologous variants. Peripheral blood samples showed relatively rare disease-linked clones, and these clones were CD8+. From matched ankylosing spondylitis synovial fluid, disease-linked clones were reportedly recovered at significantly enriched levels.

The CDR3 totals 17 residues. Trimming at V came to 0 bases and at J to 4 bases, leaving 7 bases not matched to a gene. The germline gives CDR1 MNHEY, CDR2 SVGEGT. The sequence was obtained from a male donor with ankylosing spondylitis. The chain recombines TRBV6-2 or TRBV6-3 with TRBJ2-3, with 10 nucleotides matching TRBD2. The specimen sequenced was blood, either unsorted or a sorted T cell fraction (not recorded which). The CDR3 loop reads CASSYSRSGRVADTQYF. For the CDR3, the DNA is TGTGCCAGCAGTTACTCGAGAAGCGGGAGGGTCGCAGATACGCAGTATTTT.